The clone carrying this T cell receptor beta chain showed up just a few times. Original processing notes: Estimation of nucleated cell counts relied on the amplification of reference gene primers. The table came from immunoSEQ multiplex PCR; TCRdb's copy has only in-frame clones and leaves some out. V and J calls and clone size are copied from that table; D and trimming were computed from the DNA. The sample includes approximately 250,000 clones, roughly 84% of them seen just once. These data originate in a study of blood T cell repertoires in COVID-19. For the study at large: PBMCs, B-cell-depleted T cells, or T cells provided the cDNA or gDNA that made up the material.

The germline CDR1 and CDR2 sequences are SGHTA and FQGTGA. The CDR3 is 14 residues long. Trimming left V 6 bases short and J 3 bases short, with 12 bases between. This TCR came from a man aged 40-50 years with acute or convalescent COVID-19. The sequenced sample consisted of peripheral blood. V is TRBV7-3 and J is TRBJ2-1, with D possibly matching TRBD2 (6 bases). CDR3 nucleotides: TGTGCCAGCAGTCCTGGGGGGTTCTACAATGAGCAGTTCTTC. Translated: CASSPGGFYNEQFF.